These 16 T cell receptor beta chains were sequenced from one sample in a study of spatial heterogeneity in lung cancer (dated by TCRdb to between 2018 and 2020). The time point label on this specimen signifies: sample taken at primary tumor resection. Libraries were made using 5' RACE. The instrument was a NextSeq 500. Clones were called with MiXCR by TCRdb after fastp trimmed the public reads at Q25, and only in-frame beta chains were retained. For every CDR3 protein sequence, its rows merge into one entry that carries the most common genes and DNA. The table for this sample lists roughly 38,000 distinct CDR3 sequences; 3.1% of them were counted only once. The biggest ten clones account for around 36% of the sample. The source was normal lung tissue next to the tumor, collected at surgery. These receptors all stem from a male donor with early-stage non-small cell lung cancer.

At least ten counts were recorded for this clonotype. The V call is TRBV28, the J call TRBJ1-6, with 8 bases matching TRBD1. The CDR3 is 16 residues long. V lost 5 bases and J lost 7; bases outside the gene matches: 10. The germline CDR1 and CDR2 sequences are MDHEN and SYDVKM. CDR3 DNA sequence: TGTGCCAGCAGTCAATCCCAGGGGGCGCCCAATTCACCCCTCCACTTT. Amino acids: CASSQSQGAPNSPLHF.

This clonotype was detected many times. The gene calls are TRBV2 and TRBJ2-7; no firm D call. CDR3 size: 14 residues. In germline, CDR1 is SNHLY, CDR2 FYNNEI. Trimming shortened V by 4 bases and J by 4 bases, and 14 bases separated the two germline ends. The CDR3 nucleotides read TGTGCCAGCAGTGGGAGTACGGCGCTGTACGAGCAGTACTTC. Its translation is CASSGSTALYEQYF.

J is TRBJ2-1 and V is TRBV5-5, with a tentative D call TRBD2 (6 bases). The germline gives CDR1 SGHKS, CDR2 YYEKEE (reference sequence). V lost 2 bases and J 7 bases, leaving 16 bases between the germline ends. The CDR3 is made up of 15 amino acids. This CDR3 reads CASSFRDGSRNEQFF. The CDR3 DNA follows: TGTGCCAGCAGCTTCCGGGACGGGAGTAGAAATGAGCAGTTCTTC.

This clonotype was recorded at least ten times. The V and J genes are TRBV6-2 or TRBV6-3 and TRBJ2-1, with 8 positions matching TRBD1. Germline V gene data show CDR1 as MNHEY and CDR2 as SVGEGT. The length of the CDR3 is 13 residues. Unmatched junction bases numbered 3, after V lost 7 bases and J lost 4 bases. Here the CDR3 reads CASNRDRYNEQFF. The CDR3 DNA is TGTGCCAGCAATAGGGACAGGTACAATGAGCAGTTCTTC.

This clonotype was recorded at least ten times. The V gene is TRBV4-1, the J gene TRBJ2-3; the match to TRBD2 covers 7 bases. CDR1 is MGHRA and CDR2 is YSYEKL in the germline V gene. Trimming cost V 1 base and J 2 bases; bases outside gene matches: 15. This CDR3 comprises 19 residues. CDR3 sequence reads: CASSQVSLAVRATTDTQYF. The CDR3 nucleotides are TGCGCCAGCAGCCAAGTGTCGCTAGCGGTGAGGGCCACCACAGATACGCAGTATTTT.

The sample holds many counts of this clonotype. This chain uses TRBV5-1 with TRBJ1-2; 9 nucleotides match TRBD1. Per the germline V gene, CDR1 is SGHRS and CDR2 is YFSETQ. This CDR3 has 14 amino acids. J lost 4 bases, V lost 4 bases, and 5 bases had no gene match. The CDR3 loop reads CASSPGQGSYGYTF. CDR3 sequence (DNA): TGCGCCAGCAGCCCAGGACAGGGGAGCTATGGCTACACCTTC.

This clonotype was detected many times. At one of its ends the junction is not consistent with the germline gene, which may arise from a read error. The genes are TRBV12-3 or TRBV12-4 and TRBJ1-1, with D unclear. This CDR3 is 12 amino acids long. The CDR3 coding sequence is TGTGCCAGCAGCTTAGGTAACACTGAAGCTTTCTTT. Its protein is CASSLGNTEAFF.

In its sample, this clonotype was seen many times. The chain recombines TRBV4-2 with TRBJ1-5; tentative D call: TRBD1 (6 bases). Trimming took 0 bases from V and 9 from J, leaving 12 bases between them. The germline V gene encodes CDR1 LGHNA and CDR2 YNFKEQ. CDR3 size: 14 residues. CDR3 DNA sequence: TGTGCCAGCAGCCAAGATACGGGGGGCAGGCCCCAGCATTTT. Encoded protein: CASSQDTGGRPQHF.

This clonotype was found many times. The CDR3: CASSSPHRGVVTGELFF. Written as DNA, the CDR3 is TGTGCCAGCAGTTCCCCCCATAGGGGGGTCGTCACCGGGGAGCTGTTTTTT. This sequence joins TRBV6-2 or TRBV6-3 and TRBJ2-2; perhaps D is TRBD1 or TRBD2 (6 bases each). Between the trimmed V and J ends, which lost 4 bases and 4 bases, there was a span of 19 bases. There are 17 residues in the CDR3. The germline CDR1 and CDR2 sequences are MNHEY and SVGEGT.

This clonotype has a count of ten or more. The chain is built from TRBV29-1 and TRBJ1-1, with 11 positions matching TRBD1. Per germline, CDR1 SQVTM and CDR2 ANQGSEA. CDR3 size: 12 residues. Losses at the gene ends were 7 bases for V and 9 bases for J; bases not matched to a gene: 7. The CDR3 protein is CSGGQGATKAFF. The CDR3 nucleotides read TGCAGCGGTGGACAGGGGGCGACCAAAGCTTTCTTT.

In DNA, the CDR3 is TGTGCCAGCAGCTTGGGGGACAGGGCCTACGAGCAGTACTTC. Its protein is CASSLGDRAYEQYF. The chain carries TRBV5-5 and TRBJ2-7; 9 nucleotides match TRBD1. V shed 0 bases and J 2 bases; nucleotides not matched to a gene: 0. The CDR3 has 14 amino acids. The V gene's germline CDR1 is SGHKS and CDR2 YYEKEE (reference sequence). Together with reference TRBV5-5 and TRBJ2-7, the CDR3 gives the full variable domain: DAGVTQSPTHLIKTRGQQVTLRCSPISGHKSVSWYQQVLGQGPQFIFQYYEKEERGRGNFPDRFSARQFPNYSSELNVNALLLGDSALYLCASSLGDRAYEQYFGPGTRLTVT.

This clonotype was recorded at least ten times. The chain links TRBV29-1 to TRBJ2-1; TRBD2 might be the D (5 bases). CDR1 is SQVTM and CDR2 is ANQGSEA in the germline V gene. The CDR3 loop spans 12 amino acids. V was clipped by 5 bases and J by 9 bases, with 14 bases between them. The CDR3 DNA is TGCAGCGTTCCCCCTCAGCGGAGTGAGCAGTTCTTC. As protein: CSVPPQRSEQFF.

This clonotype was recorded at least ten times. The CDR3 region is CSARDFSGGNNEQFF. CDR3 sequence (DNA): TGCAGTGCTAGAGATTTTTCCGGGGGAAACAATGAGCAGTTCTTC. This sequence joins TRBV20-1 and TRBJ2-1; D is possibly TRBD2 (6 bases). This CDR3 contains 15 residues. Germline V CDR1 and CDR2: DFQATT, SNEGSKA (reference sequence). V was shortened by 0 bases and J by 5 bases, with 14 bases between the two germline ends.

The table lists this clonotype with a few counts. This chain joins TRBV6-2 or TRBV6-3 and TRBJ2-5, with no clear D. Trimming removed 11 bases from V and 1 base from J, with 17 bases in between. Germline-derived CDR1 and CDR2 are MNHEY and SVGEGT. This CDR3 has 14 residues. The CDR3 loop reads CAVSIADSQETQYF. The DNA of the CDR3 is TGTGCCGTCAGTATCGCTGACTCCCAAGAGACCCAGTACTTC.

This clonotype was counted many times. V usage is TRBV2 and J usage is TRBJ1-4; possible D gene TRBD1, 5 bases. V was shortened by 5 bases and J by 1 base, with 14 bases between the two germline ends. The CDR3 extends over 16 amino acids. In germline, CDR1 is SNHLY, CDR2 FYNNEI. The CDR3 protein is CASSPQGGRTNEKLFF. For the CDR3, the DNA is TGTGCCAGCAGTCCCCAGGGTGGGCGAACTAATGAAAAACTGTTTTTT.

This clonotype occurred a few times. The J gene is TRBJ2-1, the V gene TRBV7-3; perhaps D is TRBD1 or TRBD2 (6 bases each). The V gene lost 5 bases and the J gene lost 0 bases, with 11 bases spanning the gap. The CDR3 covers 15 residues. The germline V gene has CDR1 SGHTA and CDR2 FQGTGA. The chain's CDR3 is CASSKGGSSYNEQFF. In DNA form, the CDR3 reads TGTGCCAGCAGCAAAGGGGGGAGCTCCTACAATGAGCAGTTCTTC.